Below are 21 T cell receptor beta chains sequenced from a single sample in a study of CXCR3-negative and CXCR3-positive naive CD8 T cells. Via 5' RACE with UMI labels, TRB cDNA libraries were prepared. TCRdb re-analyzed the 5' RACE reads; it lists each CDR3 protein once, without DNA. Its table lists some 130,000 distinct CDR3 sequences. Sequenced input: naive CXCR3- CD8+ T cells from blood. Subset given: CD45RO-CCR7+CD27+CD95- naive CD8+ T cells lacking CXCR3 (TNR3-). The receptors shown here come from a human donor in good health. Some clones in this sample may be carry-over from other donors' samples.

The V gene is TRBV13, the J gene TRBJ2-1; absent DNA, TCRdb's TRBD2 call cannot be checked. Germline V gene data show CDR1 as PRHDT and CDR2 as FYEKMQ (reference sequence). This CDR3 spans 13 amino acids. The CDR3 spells CASSFQRYNEQFF.

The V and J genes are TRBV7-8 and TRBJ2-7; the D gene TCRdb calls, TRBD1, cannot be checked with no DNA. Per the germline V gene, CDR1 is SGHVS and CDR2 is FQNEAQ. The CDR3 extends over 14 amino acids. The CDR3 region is CASNSWTGGIEQYF. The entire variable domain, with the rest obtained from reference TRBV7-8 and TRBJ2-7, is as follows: GAGVSQSPRYKVAKRGQDVALRCDPISGHVSLFWYQQALGQGPEFLTYFQNEAQLDKSGLPSDRFFAERPEGSVSTLKIQRTQQEDSAVYLCASNSWTGGIEQYFGPGTRLTVT.

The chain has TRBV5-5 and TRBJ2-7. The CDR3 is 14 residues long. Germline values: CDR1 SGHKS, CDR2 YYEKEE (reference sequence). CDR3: CASSSLGEVYEQYF.

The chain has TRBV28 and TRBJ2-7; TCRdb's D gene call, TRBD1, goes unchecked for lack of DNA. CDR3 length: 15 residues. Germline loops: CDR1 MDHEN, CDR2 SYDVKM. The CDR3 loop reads CASSLEGARFYEQYF.

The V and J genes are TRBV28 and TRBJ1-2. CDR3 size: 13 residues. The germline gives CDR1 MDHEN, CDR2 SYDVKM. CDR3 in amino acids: CASSLLGSLGYTF.

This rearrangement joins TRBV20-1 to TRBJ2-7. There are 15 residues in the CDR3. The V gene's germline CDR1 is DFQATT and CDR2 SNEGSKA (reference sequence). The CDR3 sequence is CSARDLGQASYEQYF.

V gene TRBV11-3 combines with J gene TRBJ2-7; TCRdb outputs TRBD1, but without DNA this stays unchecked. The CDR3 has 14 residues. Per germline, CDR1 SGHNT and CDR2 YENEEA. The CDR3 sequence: CASSKFTGNYEQYF.

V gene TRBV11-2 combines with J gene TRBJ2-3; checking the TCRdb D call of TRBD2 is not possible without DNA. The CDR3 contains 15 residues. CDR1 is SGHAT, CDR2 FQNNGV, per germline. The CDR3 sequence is CASSLLAGGLDTQYF.

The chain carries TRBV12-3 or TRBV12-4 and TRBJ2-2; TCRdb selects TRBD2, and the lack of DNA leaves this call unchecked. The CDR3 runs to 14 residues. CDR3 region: CASSGRTTTGELFF.

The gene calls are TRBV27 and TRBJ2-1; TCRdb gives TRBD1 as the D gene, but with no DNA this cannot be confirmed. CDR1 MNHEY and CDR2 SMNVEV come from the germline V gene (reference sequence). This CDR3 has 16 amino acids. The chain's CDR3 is CASSLAGAISYNEQFF.

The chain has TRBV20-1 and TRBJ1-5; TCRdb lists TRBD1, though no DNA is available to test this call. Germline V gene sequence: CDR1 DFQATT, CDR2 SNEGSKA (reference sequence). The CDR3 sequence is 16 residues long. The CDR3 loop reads CSARDRGTGGYQPQHF.

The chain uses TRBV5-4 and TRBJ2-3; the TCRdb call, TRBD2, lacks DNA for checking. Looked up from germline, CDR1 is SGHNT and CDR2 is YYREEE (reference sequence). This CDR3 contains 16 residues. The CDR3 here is CASSSGTRVFTDTQYF.

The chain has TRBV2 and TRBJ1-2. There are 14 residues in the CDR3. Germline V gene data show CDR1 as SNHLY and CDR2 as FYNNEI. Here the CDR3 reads CASSDSNSNYGYTF.

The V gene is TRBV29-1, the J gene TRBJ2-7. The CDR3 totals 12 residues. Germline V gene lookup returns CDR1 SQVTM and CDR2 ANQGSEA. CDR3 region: CSVADKLYEQYF.

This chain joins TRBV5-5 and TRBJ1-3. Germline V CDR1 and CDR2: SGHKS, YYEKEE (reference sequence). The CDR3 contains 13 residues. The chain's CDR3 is CASSSVSGNTIYF.

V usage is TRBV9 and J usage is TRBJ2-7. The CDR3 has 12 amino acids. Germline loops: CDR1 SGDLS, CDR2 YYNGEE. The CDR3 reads CASSVDNHEQYF.

CDR3 sequence: CSGGQGANEQFF. The rearrangement uses TRBV29-1 and TRBJ2-1; TCRdb indicates TRBD1, and absent DNA this call remains unverified. This CDR3 has 12 amino acids. Germline CDR1 and CDR2: SQVTM and ANQGSEA.

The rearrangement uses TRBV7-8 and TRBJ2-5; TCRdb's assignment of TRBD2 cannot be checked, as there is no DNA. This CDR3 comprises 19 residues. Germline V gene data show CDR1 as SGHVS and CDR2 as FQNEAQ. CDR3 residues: CASSLNSGLAGSSITTQYF. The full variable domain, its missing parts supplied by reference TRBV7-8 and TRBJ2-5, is GAGVSQSPRYKVAKRGQDVALRCDPISGHVSLFWYQQALGQGPEFLTYFQNEAQLDKSGLPSDRFFAERPEGSVSTLKIQRTQQEDSAVYLCASSLNSGLAGSSITTQYFGPGTRLLVL.

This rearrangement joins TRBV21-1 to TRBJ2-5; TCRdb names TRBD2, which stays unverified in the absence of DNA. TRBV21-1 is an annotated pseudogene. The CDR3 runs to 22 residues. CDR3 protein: CASSNRPIENGTSGRKGETQYF.

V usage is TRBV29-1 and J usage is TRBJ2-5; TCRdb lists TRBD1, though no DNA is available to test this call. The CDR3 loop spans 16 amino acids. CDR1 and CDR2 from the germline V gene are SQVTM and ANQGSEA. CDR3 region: CSVRTPGGNFQETRYF.

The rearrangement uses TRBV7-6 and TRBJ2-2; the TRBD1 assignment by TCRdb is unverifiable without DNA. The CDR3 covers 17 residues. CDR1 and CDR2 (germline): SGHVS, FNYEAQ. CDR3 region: CASSSPLGPSNTGELFF.